This TCR beta chain was identified in a study of somatic mutations in cytotoxic T cells in rheumatoid arthritis. The overall study: Patient blood was drawn as 30 ml EDTA; the draw came right after diagnosis and before any treatment. Nearly 100% purity was obtained when some V beta antibody-stained T-cell populations were flow-sorted; these included V beta1+ cells sequenced for TCRB. Study-wide findings and caveats: With age, CD8+ clonality increased in rheumatoid arthritis patients, whereas no such increase appeared in healthy controls.

Points on this clone: The antigen remains unidentified.

Clones were sequenced by immunoSEQ multiplex PCR, and TCRdb holds only the in-frame ones, with some missing. The top ten clones hold just under 8.5% of a sample with roughly 30,000 clones, 82% of them seen once. Germline assignment: CDR1 LGHNA and CDR2 YSLEER. CDR3 size: 16 residues. Deletions cut 4 bases from V and 2 bases from J, with 16 bases between. Researchers isolated CD4+ and CD8+ cells by positive magnetic bead selection and then checked their purity by flow cytometry. The TCR sequence derives from an adult with rheumatoid arthritis. What was sequenced was CD8+ T cells sorted from blood. The chain employs TRBV4-3 and TRBJ2-3; a weak D match, TRBD2 (6 bases). The DNA for the CDR3 is TGCGCCAGCAGCCGGAGGGGCGGGGCGGCCACAGATACGCAGTATTTT. Translating it yields CASSRRGGAATDTQYF.